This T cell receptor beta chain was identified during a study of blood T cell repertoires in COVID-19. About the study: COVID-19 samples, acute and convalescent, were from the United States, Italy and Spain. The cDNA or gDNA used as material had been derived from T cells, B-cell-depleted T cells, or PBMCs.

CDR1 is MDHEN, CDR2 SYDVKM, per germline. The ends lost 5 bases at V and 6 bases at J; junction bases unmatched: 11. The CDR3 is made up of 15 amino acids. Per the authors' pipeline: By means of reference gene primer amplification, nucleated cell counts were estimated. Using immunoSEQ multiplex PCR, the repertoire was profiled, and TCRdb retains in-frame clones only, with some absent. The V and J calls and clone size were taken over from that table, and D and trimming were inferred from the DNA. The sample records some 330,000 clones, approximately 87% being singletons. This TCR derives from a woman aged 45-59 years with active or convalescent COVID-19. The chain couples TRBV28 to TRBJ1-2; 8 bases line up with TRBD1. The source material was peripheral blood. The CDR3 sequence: CASSRPGTGFDGYTF. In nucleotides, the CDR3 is TGTGCCAGCAGTCGGCCAGGGACAGGCTTTGATGGCTACACCTTC.